The clone carrying this T cell receptor beta chain was picked up many times. The data were taken from a study of T-cell reconstitution after alpha-beta-depleted transplantation in children. Unique molecular identifiers were used in preparing the TCRbeta library. TCRdb re-analysed the PCR reads in MiXCR, keeping a single row per CDR3 protein. The sample has a few hundred thousand distinct CDR3 sequences, over 9.5% seen once. The CDR3 is 16 residues long. In germline, CDR1 is DFQATT, CDR2 SNEGSKA (reference sequence). V was pared by 6 bases and J by 1 base, with 19 bases between. The specimen was PBMCs from the stem cell graft donor, collected from the stem cell graft. The V call is TRBV20-1, the J call TRBJ2-1; a possible D gene is TRBD2 (5 bases). This clonotype was sampled from a human donor who donated a stem cell graft to a child with SCID. The CDR3 protein is CSAVGRSRTSYNEQFF. The CDR3 coding sequence is TGCAGTGCAGTCGGTAGGAGCAGGACTTCCTACAATGAGCAGTTCTTC.